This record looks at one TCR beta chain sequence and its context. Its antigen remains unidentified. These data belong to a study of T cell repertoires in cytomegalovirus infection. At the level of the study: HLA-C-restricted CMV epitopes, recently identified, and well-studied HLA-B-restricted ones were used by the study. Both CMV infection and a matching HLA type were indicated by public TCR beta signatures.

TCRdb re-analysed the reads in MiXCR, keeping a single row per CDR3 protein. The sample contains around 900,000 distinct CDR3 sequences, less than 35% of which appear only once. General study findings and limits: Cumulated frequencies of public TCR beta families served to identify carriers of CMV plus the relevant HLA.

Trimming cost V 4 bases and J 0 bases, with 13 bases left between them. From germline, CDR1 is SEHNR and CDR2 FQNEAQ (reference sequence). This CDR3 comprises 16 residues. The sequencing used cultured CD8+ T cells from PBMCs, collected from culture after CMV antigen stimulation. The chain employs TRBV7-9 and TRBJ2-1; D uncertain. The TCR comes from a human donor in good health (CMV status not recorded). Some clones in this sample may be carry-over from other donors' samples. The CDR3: CASSSWAEYSYNEQFF. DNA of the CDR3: TGTGCCAGCAGCTCCTGGGCGGAATACTCCTACAATGAGCAGTTCTTC.